The TCR beta chain described here comes from a study of CD8 T cells in ankylosing spondylitis. General study points: Disease-linked clones had a CD8+ phenotype and relatively low frequency in peripheral blood.

TCRdb re-called the 5' RACE reads through MiXCR, storing one row per CDR3 protein. The sample lists fewer than 250,000 distinct CDR3 sequences, around a quarter seen once, with 5% to 8% in the top ten. This clonotype was counted a few times. Its antigen is still unknown. V was pared by 2 bases and J by 2 bases, with 12 bases between. CDR3 length: 14 amino acids. The germline V gene encodes CDR1 DFQATT and CDR2 SNEGSKA (reference sequence). Sequencing input: blood, either unsorted or a sorted T cell fraction (not recorded which). The source of this sequence is a male donor with ankylosing spondylitis or in good health (not recorded which). This chain links TRBV20-1 with TRBJ1-2, with D perhaps TRBD1 (5 bases). The CDR3 reads CSARSTGGNYGYTF. The CDR3 bases are TGCAGTGCTAGATCCACAGGAGGAAACTATGGCTACACCTTC.